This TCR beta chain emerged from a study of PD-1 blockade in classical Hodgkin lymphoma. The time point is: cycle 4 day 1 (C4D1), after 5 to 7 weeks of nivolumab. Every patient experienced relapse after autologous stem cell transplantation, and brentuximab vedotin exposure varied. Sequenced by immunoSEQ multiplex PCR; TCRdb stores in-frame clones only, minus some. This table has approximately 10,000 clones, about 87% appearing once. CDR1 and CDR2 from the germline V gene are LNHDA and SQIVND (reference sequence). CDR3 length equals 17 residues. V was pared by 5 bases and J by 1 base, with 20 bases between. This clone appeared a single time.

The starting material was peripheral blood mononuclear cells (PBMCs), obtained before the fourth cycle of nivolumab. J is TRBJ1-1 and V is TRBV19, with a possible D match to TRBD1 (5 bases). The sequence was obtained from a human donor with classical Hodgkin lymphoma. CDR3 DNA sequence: TGTGCCAGTAGTTCGCCCTTTGACAGAAACAAGAACACTGAAGCTTTCTTT. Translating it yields CASSSPFDRNKNTEAFF.